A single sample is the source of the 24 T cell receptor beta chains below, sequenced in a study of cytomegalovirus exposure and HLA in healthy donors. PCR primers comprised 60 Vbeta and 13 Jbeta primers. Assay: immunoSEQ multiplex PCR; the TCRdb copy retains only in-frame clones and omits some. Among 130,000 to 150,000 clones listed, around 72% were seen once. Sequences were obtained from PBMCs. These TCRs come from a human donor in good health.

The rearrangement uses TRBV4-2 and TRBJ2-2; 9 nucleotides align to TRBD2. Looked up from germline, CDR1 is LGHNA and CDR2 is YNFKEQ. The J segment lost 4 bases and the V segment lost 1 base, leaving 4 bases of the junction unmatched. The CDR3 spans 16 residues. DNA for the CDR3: TGTGCCAGCAGCCAAGGGCTAGCGGGAATCACCGGGGAGCTGTTTTTT. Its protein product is CASSQGLAGITGELFF.

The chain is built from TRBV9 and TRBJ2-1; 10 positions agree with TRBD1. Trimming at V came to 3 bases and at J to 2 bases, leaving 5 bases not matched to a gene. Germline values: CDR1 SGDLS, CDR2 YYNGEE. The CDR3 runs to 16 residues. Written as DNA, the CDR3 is TGTGCCAGCAGCGGAGGGGACAGGGGTGCCTACAATGAGCAGTTCTTC. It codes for CASSGGDRGAYNEQFF.

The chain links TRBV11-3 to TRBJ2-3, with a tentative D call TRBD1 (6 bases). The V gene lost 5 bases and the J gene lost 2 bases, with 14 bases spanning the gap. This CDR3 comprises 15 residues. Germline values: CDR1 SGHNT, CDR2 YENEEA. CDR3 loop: CASSGRTEYTDTQYF. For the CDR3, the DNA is TGTGCCAGCAGCGGTAGGACAGAGTACACAGATACGCAGTATTTT.

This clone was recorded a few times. CDR3 region: CASSYSGGRNTGELFF. The CDR3 coding sequence is TGTGCCAGTAGTTATAGCGGGGGGAGGAACACCGGGGAGCTGTTTTTT. This chain connects TRBV19 to TRBJ2-2; 10 bases agree with TRBD2. V shed 5 bases and J 1 base; nucleotides not matched to a gene: 4. Germline assignment: CDR1 LNHDA and CDR2 SQIVND (reference sequence). The CDR3 is 16 residues long. The complete variable domain, with remaining parts taken from reference TRBV19 and TRBJ2-2, reads DGGITQSPKYLFRKEGQNVTLSCEQNLNHDAMYWYRQDPGQGLRLIYYSQIVNDFQKGDIAEGYSVSREKKESFPLTVTSAQKNPTAFYLCASSYSGGRNTGELFFGEGSRLTVL.

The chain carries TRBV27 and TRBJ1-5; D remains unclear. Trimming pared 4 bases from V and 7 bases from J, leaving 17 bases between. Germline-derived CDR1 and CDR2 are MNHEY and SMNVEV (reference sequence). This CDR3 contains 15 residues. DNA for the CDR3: TGTGCCAGCAGTTCTGGAAGCGGCTATGGGCAGCCCCAGCATTTT. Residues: CASSSGSGYGQPQHF.

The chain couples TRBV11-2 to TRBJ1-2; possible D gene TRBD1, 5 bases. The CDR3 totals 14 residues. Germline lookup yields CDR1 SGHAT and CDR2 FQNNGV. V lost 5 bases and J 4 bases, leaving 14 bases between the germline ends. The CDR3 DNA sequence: TGTGCCAGCAGCCCGACCAGGGTCGCCTATGGCTACACCTTC. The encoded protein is CASSPTRVAYGYTF.

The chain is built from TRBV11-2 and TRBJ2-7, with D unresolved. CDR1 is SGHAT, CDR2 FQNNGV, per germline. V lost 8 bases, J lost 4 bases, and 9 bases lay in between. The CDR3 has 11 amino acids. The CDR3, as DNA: TGTGCCAGCTCAATCGGGTACGAGCAGTACTTC. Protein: CASSIGYEQYF.

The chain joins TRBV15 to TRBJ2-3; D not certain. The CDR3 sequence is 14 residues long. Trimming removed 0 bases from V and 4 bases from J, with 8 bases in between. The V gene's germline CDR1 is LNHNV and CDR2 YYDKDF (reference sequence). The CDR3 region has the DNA TGTGCCACCAGCAGAGATCGAGGCGCAGATACGCAGTATTTT. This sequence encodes CATSRDRGADTQYF.

CDR3 sequence reads: CASSLELAGGGGDTQYF. CDR3 sequence (DNA): TGCGCCAGCAGCTTGGAATTAGCGGGAGGTGGAGGAGATACGCAGTATTTT. V is TRBV5-1 and J is TRBJ2-3, with TRBD2 matching 10 bases. The CDR3 covers 17 residues. J was trimmed by 5 bases and V by 0 bases; bases with no gene match: 9. Per germline, CDR1 SGHRS and CDR2 YFSETQ.

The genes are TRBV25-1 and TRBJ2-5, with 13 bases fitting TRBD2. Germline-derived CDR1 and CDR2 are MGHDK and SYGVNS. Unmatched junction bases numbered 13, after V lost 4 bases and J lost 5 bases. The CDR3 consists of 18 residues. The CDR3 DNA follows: TGTGCCAGCAGTGTACGACTAGCGGGGGGCCCTCTAGTGGAGACCCAGTACTTC. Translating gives CASSVRLAGGPLVETQYF.

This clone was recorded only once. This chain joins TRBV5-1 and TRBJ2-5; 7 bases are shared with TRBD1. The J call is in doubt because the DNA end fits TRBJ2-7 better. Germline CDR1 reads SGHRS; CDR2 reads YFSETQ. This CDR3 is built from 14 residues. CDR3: CASSHRGPSYEQYF. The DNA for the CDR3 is TGCGCCAGCAGCCACAGGGGACCTTCCTACGAGCAGTACTTC.

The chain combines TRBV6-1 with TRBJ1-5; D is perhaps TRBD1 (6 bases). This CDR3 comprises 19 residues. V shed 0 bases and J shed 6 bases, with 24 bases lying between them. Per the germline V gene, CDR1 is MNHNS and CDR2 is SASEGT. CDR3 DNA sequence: TGTGCCAGCAGTGAAGCCTGGACACGGCCGACAGGCTCTCGTCAGCCCCAGCATTTT. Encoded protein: CASSEAWTRPTGSRQPQHF.

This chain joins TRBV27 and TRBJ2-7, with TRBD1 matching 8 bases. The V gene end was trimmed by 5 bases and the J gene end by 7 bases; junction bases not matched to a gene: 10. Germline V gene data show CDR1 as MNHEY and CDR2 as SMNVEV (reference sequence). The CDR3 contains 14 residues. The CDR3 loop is CASSKKRQGWEQYF. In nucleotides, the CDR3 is TGTGCCAGCAGTAAAAAAAGACAGGGGTGGGAGCAGTACTTC.

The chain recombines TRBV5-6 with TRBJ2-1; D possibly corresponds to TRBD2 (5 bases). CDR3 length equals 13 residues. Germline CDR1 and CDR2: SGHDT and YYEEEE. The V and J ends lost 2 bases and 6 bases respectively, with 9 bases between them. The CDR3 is CASSLMEVNEQFF. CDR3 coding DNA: TGTGCCAGCAGCTTAATGGAGGTCAATGAGCAGTTCTTC.

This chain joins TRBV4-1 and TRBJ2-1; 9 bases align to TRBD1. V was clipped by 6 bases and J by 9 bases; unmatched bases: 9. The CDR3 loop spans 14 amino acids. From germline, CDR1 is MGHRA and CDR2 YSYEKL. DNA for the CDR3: TGCGCCAGCAGTCGCGGACAGGGGTTGAGTGAGCAGTTCTTC. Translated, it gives CASSRGQGLSEQFF.

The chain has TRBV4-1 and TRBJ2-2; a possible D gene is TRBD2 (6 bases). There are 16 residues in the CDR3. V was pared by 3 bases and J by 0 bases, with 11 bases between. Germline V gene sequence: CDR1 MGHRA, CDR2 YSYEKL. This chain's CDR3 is CASSHGGNTNTGELFF. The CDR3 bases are TGCGCCAGCAGCCACGGCGGGAATACGAACACCGGGGAGCTGTTTTTT.

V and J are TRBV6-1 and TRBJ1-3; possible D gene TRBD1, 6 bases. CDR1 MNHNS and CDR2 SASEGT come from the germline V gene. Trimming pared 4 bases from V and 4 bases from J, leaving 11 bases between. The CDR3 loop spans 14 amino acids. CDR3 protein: CASSGLRGGNTIYF. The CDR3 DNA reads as TGTGCCAGCAGTGGCCTCAGGGGAGGAAACACCATATATTTT.

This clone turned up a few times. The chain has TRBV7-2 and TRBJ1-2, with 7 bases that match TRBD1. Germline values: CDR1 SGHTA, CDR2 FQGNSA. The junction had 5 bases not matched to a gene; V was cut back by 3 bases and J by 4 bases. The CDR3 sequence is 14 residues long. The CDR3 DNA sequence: TGTGCCAGCAGCTTGCCCGGGACAGTCTATGGCTACACCTTC. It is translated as CASSLPGTVYGYTF.

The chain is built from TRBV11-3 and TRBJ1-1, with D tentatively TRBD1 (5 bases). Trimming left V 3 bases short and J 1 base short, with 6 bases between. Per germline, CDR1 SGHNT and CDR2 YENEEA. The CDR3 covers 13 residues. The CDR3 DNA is TGTGCCAGCAGCTTGGGGCAGAACACTGAAGCTTTCTTT. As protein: CASSLGQNTEAFF.

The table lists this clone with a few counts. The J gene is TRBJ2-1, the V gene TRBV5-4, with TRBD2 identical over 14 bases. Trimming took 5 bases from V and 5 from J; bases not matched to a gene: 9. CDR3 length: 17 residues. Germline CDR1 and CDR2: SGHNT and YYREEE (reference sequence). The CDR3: CASSSPGGLAGDNEQFF. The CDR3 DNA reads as TGTGCCAGCAGTTCCCCTGGGGGACTAGCGGGAGACAATGAGCAGTTCTTC.

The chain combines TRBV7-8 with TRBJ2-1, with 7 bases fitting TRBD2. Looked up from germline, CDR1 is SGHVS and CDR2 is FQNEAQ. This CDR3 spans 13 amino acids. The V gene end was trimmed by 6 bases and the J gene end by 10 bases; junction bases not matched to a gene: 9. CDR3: CASSSNRAGEQFF. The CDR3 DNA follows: TGTGCCAGCAGTTCCAACCGAGCGGGGGAGCAGTTCTTC.

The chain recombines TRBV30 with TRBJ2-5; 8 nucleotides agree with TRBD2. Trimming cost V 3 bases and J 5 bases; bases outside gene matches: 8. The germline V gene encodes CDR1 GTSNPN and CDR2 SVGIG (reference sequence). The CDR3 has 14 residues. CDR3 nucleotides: TGTGCCTGGAGGGGACTAGTTGAAAGTGAGACCCAGTACTTC. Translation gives CAWRGLVESETQYF.

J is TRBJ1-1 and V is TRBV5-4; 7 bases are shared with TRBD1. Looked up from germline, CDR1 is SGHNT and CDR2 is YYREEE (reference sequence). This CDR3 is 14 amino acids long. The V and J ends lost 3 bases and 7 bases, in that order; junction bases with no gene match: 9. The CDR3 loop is CASSSDRTSFEAFF. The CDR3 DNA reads TGTGCCAGCAGCTCGGACAGGACCTCCTTTGAAGCTTTCTTT.

The CDR3 DNA sequence: TGTGCCAGCAGCGCCCCGCGCACAGGGCCCCACTATGGCTACACCTTC. It encodes CASSAPRTGPHYGYTF. The rearrangement links TRBV7-8 to TRBJ1-2, with TRBD1 as a possible D gene (6 bases). Germline V gene sequence: CDR1 SGHVS, CDR2 FQNEAQ. V was trimmed by 5 bases and J by 3 bases, leaving 19 bases between them. The CDR3 has 16 amino acids.